This record looks at one TCR beta chain sequence and its context. These data belong to a study of blood T cell repertoires in COVID-19. Only in-frame clones appear in the TCRdb table, and some are missing; sequencing was by immunoSEQ multiplex PCR. This sample carries approximately 160,000 clones, about 88% of them seen once, and the ten largest clones take about 7.2%. Germline-derived CDR1 and CDR2 are KGHDR and SFDVKD. V shed 9 bases and J 7 bases; nucleotides not matched to a gene: 4. The CDR3 is 13 residues long. Sequenced sample: PBMCs or T cells enriched from blood (not recorded which). The clonotype was recovered from a man aged 45-65 years who had recovered from COVID-19. The V gene is TRBV24-1, the J gene TRBJ2-1, with 11 bases matching TRBD1. The CDR3 loop reads CATAGDRGNEQFF. The DNA for the CDR3 is TGTGCCACCGCTGGGGACAGGGGGAATGAGCAGTTCTTC.